This record looks at one T cell receptor beta chain sequence and its context. The antigen remains unidentified. The CDR3 has 16 amino acids. After removal of 6 bases from V and 2 bases from J, the junction contained 11 bases not matched to a gene. CDR1 and CDR2 from the germline V gene are MDHEN and SYDVKM. The table came from immunoSEQ multiplex PCR; TCRdb's copy has only in-frame clones and leaves some out. The table has hundreds of thousands of clones, roughly 70% seen once; the top ten hold about 10%. The entry originates in a study of shared clonotypes between healthy human individuals. About the research overall: Per-donor plates numbered three CD4 naive, three CD4 memory, two CD8 naive and one CD8 memory. Points from the study as a whole: Generation probability values for non-shared clonotypes were lower than those for clonotypes shared by all four donors.

J is TRBJ2-3 and V is TRBV28; 7 nucleotides match TRBD1. The sequencing sample was made of memory CD4+ T cells sorted from blood. As to subset: CD45RA-negative fraction. This sequence was found in a young man in good health. CDR3 sequence reads: CASRPPDRLLTDTQYF. CDR3 DNA sequence: TGTGCCAGCAGACCCCCGGACAGGTTACTCACAGATACGCAGTATTTT.